The T cell receptor (beta chain) described here comes from a study of cytomegalovirus exposure and HLA in healthy donors. In the PCR, 60 Vbeta and 13 Jbeta primers were used. In the original workflow: Per a later analysis, the number of unique TCR beta chains was about 80 million, of which about 11 million were shared. Data came from immunoSEQ multiplex PCR; TCRdb stores just in-frame clones and leaves some out. Clone size and the V and J calls come from that table; the DNA yielded D and trimming. Here the sample spans about 160,000 clones, 82% being singletons. Nominal health characterized the donors when sampled, though unrecorded immune exposures were likely. On this clone itself: Its cognate antigen is unknown.

General study results and limits: It was shown in a later analysis that HLA-associated TCR beta chains were more clonally expanded than other, equally common chains.

Germline loops: CDR1 SGHAT, CDR2 FQNNGV. Trimming at V came to 4 bases and at J to 0 bases, leaving 5 bases not matched to a gene. The CDR3 covers 16 residues. This chain connects TRBV11-2 to TRBJ2-3; TRBD2 agrees at 9 bases. Sequencing was carried out using PBMCs. The sequence was obtained from a man in his forties or fifties in good health and CMV-seropositive. In DNA form, the CDR3 reads TGTGCCAGCAGCTCCTCTAGCGGGGAGAGCACAGATACGCAGTATTTT. It specifies CASSSSSGESTDTQYF.